This T cell receptor beta chain was documented in a study of blood T cell repertoires in COVID-19 (dated by TCRdb to the early 2020s). As for the study more broadly: Samples covering the acute and convalescent phases of COVID-19 were provided by collaborators in the United States, Italy and Spain. The samples were drawn from the first 160 participants of the ongoing ImmuneRACE study and from 1,254 subjects provided by 6 global collaborators. Where available, HLA class I and class II types were obtained from metadata supplied by the sample provider rather than from assay-based typing. The prospective study material was composed of cDNA or gDNA derived from T cells, B-cell-depleted T cells, or PBMCs. Nearly every sample came with metadata listing a de-identified subject ID, COVID-19 status, age in years and sex. The repertoires were made available in a free public database intended to serve as a resource for research on the immune response to SARS-CoV-2. The dataset comprised deeply sampled blood TCRbeta repertoires from subjects exposed to, actively infected with, or recovered from COVID-19. The paper's findings and limits, for the study overall: The quantity of clinical and demographic metadata differed by source and by participant and was supplied without curation.

TCRbeta CDR3 regions were amplified from genomic DNA by means of the immunoSEQ Assay, a bias-controlled multiplex PCR. In the paper's pipeline: Within the assay, amplification of reference gene primers was used to estimate how many nucleated cells each sample contained. Sequence reads were collapsed and filtered to measure the absolute abundance of every unique TCRbeta CDR3 rearrangement. For each sample, productive Simpson clonality was calculated as the square root of Simpson's diversity index over productive rearrangements. TCRdb mirrors the immuneACCESS table, restricted to in-frame sequences. Some clones are absent from its copies; in checked studies, under half trace to an unresolved V gene, and the reason for the others is unknown. V, J and clone size derive from that table, while D and trimming were established from the DNA sequence. Recorded for this sample are roughly 200,000 clones; 88% of them occurred a single time. Jointly, the top ten make up roughly 2.7% of the sample.

In the prospective study, participants were roughly 18 to 100 years old, resided in fewer than 25 geographic areas of the United States, and were enrolled through a virtual design. In the prospective study, cohorts were assigned on the basis of participant-reported clinical history obtained from a screening survey and a study questionnaire. Recovered participants in ImmuneRACE Cohort 3 were defined as having two consecutive negative NP/OP PCR tests, clearance from a healthcare professional, or resolution of symptoms. In the prospective study, mobile phlebotomists collected whole blood, serum and a nasopharyngeal or oropharyngeal swab from each participant. Over an approximately 2-month period, participants in the prospective study had the option of providing additional blood draws and questionnaires. Blood samples from the prospective study were shipped frozen or at room temperature prior to DNA extraction.

Concerning this clone: The antigen it binds to is not known. Nothing much larger sits one base from this clone, and base qualities are not available.

Ends trimmed: V by 7 bases, J by 4 bases; bases unmatched to a gene: 5. CDR1 is given as LNHDA and CDR2 as SQIVND, both from the germline V gene (reference sequence). Its CDR3 holds 13 amino acids, cysteine through phenylalanine. Kept here is only the CDR3 DNA, which spans 39 bases and is read in frame from base 1. This clonotype originated in a woman in her twenties or thirties who had recovered from COVID-19. Sequenced input: PBMCs or T cells enriched from blood (not recorded which). Recombination connected TRBV19 to TRBJ2-3, with 7 central nucleotides matching TRBD1. Read as DNA, the sequence is TGTGCCAGTACCAGCCAGGGGGCAGATACGCAGTATTTT. Translated, this is CASTSQGADTQYF.